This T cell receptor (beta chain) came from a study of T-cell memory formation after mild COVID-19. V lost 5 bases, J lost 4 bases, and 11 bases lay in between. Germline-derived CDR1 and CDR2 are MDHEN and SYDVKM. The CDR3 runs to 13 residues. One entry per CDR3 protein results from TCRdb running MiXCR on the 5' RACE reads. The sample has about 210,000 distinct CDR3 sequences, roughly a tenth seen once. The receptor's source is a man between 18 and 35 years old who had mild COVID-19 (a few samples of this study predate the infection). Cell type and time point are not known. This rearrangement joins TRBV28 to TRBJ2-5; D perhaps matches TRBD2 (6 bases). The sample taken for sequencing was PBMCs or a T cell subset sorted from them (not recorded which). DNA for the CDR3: TGTGCCAGCAGTACCCCAGCGGGAGAGACCCAGTACTTC. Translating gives CASSTPAGETQYF. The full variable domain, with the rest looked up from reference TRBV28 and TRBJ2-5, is DVKVTQSSRYLVKRTGEKVFLECVQDMDHENMFWYRQDPGLGLRLIYFSYDVKMKEKGDIPEGYSVSREKKERFSLILESASTNQTSMYLCASSTPAGETQYFGPGTRLLVL.